The 3 T cell receptor beta chains given below trace back to one sample, sequenced in a study of blood T cell repertoires in COVID-19. The repertoire was sequenced with immunoSEQ multiplex PCR; TCRdb's copy has only in-frame clones and lacks some. The sample carries approximately 290,000 clones, approximately 90% recorded once. The sample consisted of peripheral blood. Receptor source: a young man with acute or convalescent COVID-19.

The J gene is TRBJ2-3, the V gene TRBV28, with a possible D match to TRBD1 (5 bases). The length of the CDR3 is 19 residues. Germline CDR1 is MDHEN and CDR2 is SYDVKM. Trimming pared 7 bases from V and 0 bases from J, leaving 26 bases between. In DNA form, the CDR3 reads TGTGCCAGCACTCCCCCCCTCGGCCAGGGTCTGATAAGCACAGATACGCAGTATTTT. Residues: CASTPPLGQGLISTDTQYF.

This clone came up once. The chain uses TRBV5-1 and TRBJ2-7; D may be TRBD1 (6 bases). The CDR3 runs to 16 residues. Trimming took 0 bases from V and 1 from J, leaving 14 bases between them. Germline CDR1 and CDR2: SGHRS and YFSETQ. CDR3 loop: CASSLGMTGASYEQYF. The CDR3 DNA reads TGCGCCAGCAGCTTGGGTATGACAGGTGCGTCCTACGAGCAGTACTTC.

The J gene is TRBJ1-1, the V gene TRBV28; 7 bases match TRBD1. CDR1 is MDHEN and CDR2 is SYDVKM in the germline V gene. CDR3 length equals 13 residues. The V and J ends lost 3 bases and 10 bases, in that order; junction bases with no gene match: 8. The CDR3 bases are TGTGCCAGCAGTTTTAAGGCAGACAGGGCAGCTTTCTTT. Its protein is CASSFKADRAAFF. The variable domain in full, completed from reference TRBV28 and TRBJ1-1, reads DVKVTQSSRYLVKRTGEKVFLECVQDMDHENMFWYRQDPGLGLRLIYFSYDVKMKEKGDIPEGYSVSREKKERFSLILESASTNQTSMYLCASSFKADRAAFFGQGTRLTVV.